This T cell receptor beta chain was observed in a study of post-analysis software for immune sequencing data. Overall study: Progressive-relapsing, secondary progressive and relapsing-remitting multiple sclerosis were among the disease courses included.

The V and J ends lost 6 bases and 2 bases, in that order; junction bases with no gene match: 6. CDR1 and CDR2 (germline): SQVTM, ANQGSEA. There are 14 residues in the CDR3. In the case of this clonotype: Its antigen is not known.

Broader study findings: Compared against controls, patients with multiple sclerosis displayed significantly lower normalized Chao1 diversity. Patients carried a few TRBV segments more frequently than controls did, and TRBV5-6, TRBV5-1 and TRBV20-1 were among them.

Unique molecular identifiers were carried by the TCR beta cDNA libraries. Each CDR3 protein gets one entry after TCRdb re-called the PCR reads with MiXCR. This sample has some 690,000 distinct CDR3 sequences; roughly 27% occur once, and the top ten carry around 0.56%. The sample taken for sequencing was blood. The V call is TRBV29-1, the J call TRBJ2-7; 11 nucleotides align to TRBD2. This TCR derives from a girl between 5 and 17 years old with multiple sclerosis. The CDR3 DNA is TGCAGCGTGGAATTAGCGGGAGGGCCCTACGAGCAGTACTTC. Its protein is CSVELAGGPYEQYF.